This T cell receptor (beta chain) is drawn from a study of T cell repertoires in cytomegalovirus infection (dated by TCRdb to between 2018 and 2021). Regarding the research as a whole: Peptide stimulations targeted recently identified HLA-C-restricted CMV epitopes, whose presentation resists viral immunomodulation, together with well-studied HLA-B-restricted epitopes. Donor HLA type was relevant to the analysis, because carriage of CMV infection together with the matching HLA type was indicated by public TCR beta signatures. Overall results and qualifications from the work: Carriers of CMV infection plus the relevant HLA type were discriminated by the cumulative frequency of public TCR beta family members in the study cohort and in an independent roughly 380-donor cohort. The ex vivo response was dominated by HLA-C-restricted CMV-specific TCR beta clonotypes, and the single most frequent clonotype in two of eight donors was supplied by these HLA-C-restricted clonotypes.

To note about this clonotype: Which antigen it targets is not known. A much larger clone differs from this one at a single base, so this may be a read error.

Sequencing instrument: Illumina HiSeq 1500. TCRdb ran its own pipeline on the public reads, namely fastp trimming at Q25 and MiXCR clone calling, and kept in-frame beta chains. All rows with the same CDR3 protein become a single entry with the most common DNA and genes. The sample profile shows approximately 910,000 distinct CDR3 sequences; less than 40% of them were found once. The ten largest clonotypes hold around 15% of the sample. The sample's treatment or condition, from its label and the paper: in vitro stimulation with specific CMV peptide epitopes to enrich CMV-specific T cells. This TCR was sampled from a human donor in good health (CMV status not recorded). Some clones in this sample may be carry-over from other donors' samples. The material sequenced was cultured CD8+ T cells from PBMCs, taken from culture after CMV antigen stimulation.

The nucleotide sequence is given as TGTGCCAGCAGCTTGTCGTTGGGGGAGACCCACTACTTC. Its amino acids are CASSLSLGETHYF. The rearrangement joined TRBV7-6 to TRBJ2-5; the D call could be TRBD1 or TRBD2, with each sharing 5 bases. The CDR3 contains 13 residues, cysteine and phenylalanine counted. The kept DNA is CDR3 alone, 39 bases in frame from the first base. Via the germline V gene, CDR1 is SGHVS and CDR2 FNYEAQ.